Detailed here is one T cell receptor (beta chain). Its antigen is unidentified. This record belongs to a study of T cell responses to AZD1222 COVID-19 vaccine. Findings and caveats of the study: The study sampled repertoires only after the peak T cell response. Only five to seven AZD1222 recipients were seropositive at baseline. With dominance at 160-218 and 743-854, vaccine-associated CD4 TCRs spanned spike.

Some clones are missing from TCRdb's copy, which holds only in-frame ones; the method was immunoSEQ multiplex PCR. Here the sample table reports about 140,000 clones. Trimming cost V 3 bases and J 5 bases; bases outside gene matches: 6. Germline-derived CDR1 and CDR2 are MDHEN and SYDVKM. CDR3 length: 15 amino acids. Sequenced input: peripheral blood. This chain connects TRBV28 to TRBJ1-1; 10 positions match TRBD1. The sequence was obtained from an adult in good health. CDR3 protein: CASSLTGGLRTEAFF. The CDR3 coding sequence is TGTGCCAGCAGTTTGACAGGGGGCCTGCGGACTGAAGCTTTCTTT.